This is a list of T cell receptor beta chains from one sample in a study of Graves' ophthalmopathy and Graves' hyperthyroidism. From the multiplex PCR reads, TCRdb called clonotypes with MiXCR, one entry per CDR3 protein. The sample lists 450,000 to 600,000 distinct CDR3 sequences, about 40% occurring once. Sequenced material: peripheral blood or thyroid tissue (not recorded which). The receptors come from an adult man with Graves' hyperthyroidism. CDR3s include the opening cysteine and the closing phenylalanine or tryptophan. A D gene is named only where the DNA matches it firmly. Size is omitted from some rows. Given values are once, few, many or a class for expanded clones.

TRBV7-9	NA	many	TRBJ2-2	CASSPMTDNTGELFF	TGTGCCAGCAGCCCTATGACAGACAACACCGGGGAGCTGTTTTTT
TRBV2	NA	NA	TRBJ1-5	CASSGTPDGQPQHF	TGTGCCAGCAGCGGGACACCCGACGGACAGCCCCAGCATTTT
TRBV2	NA	many	TRBJ1-2	CASSDSGGNYGYTF	TGTGCCAGCAGTGACAGCGGAGGCAACTATGGCTACACCTTC
TRBV10-3	TRBD2	few	TRBJ2-3	CAISGGGGAADTQYF	TGTGCCATCAGTGGAGGCGGGGGGGCCGCAGATACGCAGTATTTT
TRBV29-1	NA	once	TRBJ1-2	CSVDPTRTDGYTF	TGCAGCGTTGACCCTACTCGGACAGATGGCTACACCTTC
TRBV6-5	NA	NA	TRBJ2-6	CASSPLLQVGFMGLTF	TGTGCCAGCAGCCCGTTGCTACAGGTGGGGTTTATGGGCCTGACTTTC
TRBV10-3	NA	many	TRBJ1-2	CAIRNGNYGYTF	TGTGCCATCAGGAACGGAAACTATGGCTACACCTTC
TRBV19	NA	many	TRBJ1-2	CASSRTQGFYGYTF	TGTGCCAGTAGTAGAACCCAGGGATTCTATGGCTACACCTTC
TRBV4-2	TRBD1	many	TRBJ1-4	CASSQGVTGEEEKLFF	TGTGCCAGCAGCCAGGGGGTGACAGGGGAGGAAGAAAAACTGTTTTTT
TRBV28	NA	few	TRBJ2-7	CASYGGTSYEQYF	TGTGCCAGCTACGGGGGAACAAGCTACGAGCAGTACTTC
TRBV20-1	TRBD2	many	TRBJ2-5	CSATSGAKETQYF	TGCAGTGCTACTAGCGGGGCTAAAGAGACCCAGTACTTC
TRBV13	NA	many	TRBJ1-2	CASSLGRNGGYTF	TGTGCCAGCAGCCTAGGACGTAATGGTGGCTACACCTTC
TRBV29-1	NA	few	TRBJ1-3	CSVDGGLGYTIYF	TGCAGCGTTGATGGGGGACTTGGCTACACCATATATTTT
TRBV29-1	NA	NA	TRBJ1-1	CSSDGDGRYTEAFF	TGCAGCAGTGATGGGGACGGCAGATACACTGAAGCTTTCTTT
TRBV2	TRBD1	NA	TRBJ1-1	CASYRGLAGAFF	TGTGCCAGCTACAGGGGACTAGCGGGAGCTTTCTTT
TRBV7-9	NA	NA	TRBJ1-1	CASSQVSGLAGANTEAFF	TGTGCCAGCAGCCAAGTCTCGGGACTAGCGGGAGCGAACACTGAAGCTTTCTTT
TRBV20-1	TRBD2	NA	TRBJ2-3	CSAISGASTDTQYF	TGCAGTGCCATAAGCGGGGCAAGCACAGATACGCAGTATTTT
TRBV7-9	TRBD2	NA	TRBJ2-1	CASSFRTSGGVYEQFF	TGTGCCAGCAGCTTCCGGACTAGCGGGGGGGTATATGAGCAGTTCTTC
TRBV29-1	NA	NA	TRBJ1-5	CSVGRSRNQPQHF	TGCAGCGTCGGTCGGTCCCGCAATCAGCCCCAGCATTTT
TRBV29-1	TRBD2	many	TRBJ2-7	CSVYSGRVGEQYF	TGCAGCGTTTATAGCGGGAGGGTGGGGGAGCAGTACTTC
TRBV20-1	TRBD1	many	TRBJ1-1	CSAPPTGGTEAFF	TGCAGTGCTCCCCCGACAGGGGGGACTGAAGCTTTCTTT
TRBV7-9	NA	many	TRBJ2-6	CASSLGGVSGANVLTF	TGTGCCAGCAGCTTAGGAGGGGTCTCTGGGGCCAACGTCCTGACTTTC
TRBV28	NA	NA	TRBJ1-2	CASSETGSDGYTF	TGTGCCAGCAGTGAAACAGGGTCCGATGGCTACACCTTC
TRBV24-1	NA	many	TRBJ1-5	CATSEDVGPQHF	TGTGCCACCAGTGAGGACGTAGGGCCCCAGCATTTT
TRBV7-9	TRBD1	NA	TRBJ2-7	CASSSLGQVYEQYF	TGTGCCAGCAGCTCTCTCGGACAGGTCTACGAGCAGTACTTC
TRBV28	TRBD1	many	TRBJ1-6	CASSFTGGYNSPLHF	TGTGCCAGCAGTTTCACAGGGGGTTATAATTCACCCCTCCACTTT
TRBV12-3/TRBV12-4	NA	many	TRBJ2-7	CASSPTQYGHEQYF	TGTGCCAGCAGTCCCACCCAATACGGCCACGAGCAGTACTTC
TRBV10-3	NA	many	TRBJ1-1	CTISEWGRRNTEAFF	TGTACCATCAGTGAGTGGGGCAGGAGGAACACTGAAGCTTTCTTT
TRBV29-1	NA	few	TRBJ2-7	CSVAVGSYEQYF	TGCAGCGTTGCGGTGGGTTCCTACGAGCAGTACTTC
TRBV29-1	NA	many	TRBJ2-7	CSAGEGHEQYF	TGCAGCGCTGGAGAGGGGCACGAGCAGTACTTC
TRBV6-9	NA	NA	TRBJ1-5	CASSSQRGGNQPQHF	TGTGCCAGCAGCTCCCAGCGGGGGGGCAATCAGCCCCAGCATTTT
TRBV7-9	NA	NA	TRBJ1-2	CASSFGRTYGYTF	TGTGCCAGCAGCTTTGGACGGACCTATGGCTACACCTTC
TRBV7-3	NA	NA	TRBJ2-3	CASSLQGPTDTQYF	TGTGCCAGCAGCTTACAGGGTCCCACAGATACGCAGTATTTT
TRBV3-1	NA	NA	TRBJ2-5	CASSQGVLRNQETQYF	TGTGCCAGCAGCCAAGGCGTCTTGCGGAACCAAGAGACCCAGTACTTC
TRBV2	NA	NA	TRBJ1-2	CASSLDVIGYTF	TGTGCCAGCAGCTTGGACGTCATCGGCTACACCTTC
TRBV2	NA	few	TRBJ2-7	CASSEQYF	TGTGCCAGCAGTGAGCAGTACTTC
TRBV20-1	TRBD1	NA	TRBJ2-2	CSAPAQGTLFF	TGCAGTGCCCCCGCACAGGGGACGCTGTTTTTT
TRBV4-2	NA	many	TRBJ1-4	CASSQRPGITNEKLFF	TGTGCCAGCAGCCAACGCCCAGGCATCACGAATGAAAAACTGTTTTTT
TRBV2	NA	many	TRBJ1-6	CASRGLPYNSPLHF	TGTGCCAGCAGGGGACTCCCCTATAATTCACCCCTCCACTTT
TRBV20-1	NA	many	TRBJ2-7	CSASRQSSYEQYF	TGCAGTGCTAGTCGACAGAGCTCCTACGAGCAGTACTTC
TRBV24-1	TRBD1	NA	TRBJ1-1	CATSEPPGQGRNTEAFF	TGTGCCACCAGTGAGCCGCCGGGACAGGGACGGAACACTGAAGCTTTCTTT
TRBV10-3	NA	NA	TRBJ1-2	CAISGTDGDGYTF	TGTGCCATAAGCGGGACTGACGGGGATGGCTACACCTTC
TRBV7-6	TRBD1	NA	TRBJ2-7	CASSFRDSRAWEQYF	TGTGCCAGCAGCTTCCGGGACAGTCGGGCTTGGGAGCAGTACTTC
TRBV29-1	NA	many	TRBJ1-1	CSGGQSMNTEAFF	TGCAGCGGCGGACAGTCCATGAACACTGAAGCTTTCTTT
TRBV7-9	TRBD1	NA	TRBJ2-2	CASSLYAPGQAQGEKANTGELFF	TGTGCCAGCAGTTTATATGCCCCCGGACAGGCTCAAGGGGAGAAGGCGAACACCGGGGAGCTGTTTTTT
TRBV19	TRBD2	NA	TRBJ2-2	CASSISGARTGELFF	TGTGCCAGTAGTATTAGCGGGGCCAGGACCGGGGAGCTGTTTTTT
TRBV20-1	TRBD1	NA	TRBJ1-6	CSARGGGGQGANSPLHF	TGCAGTGCTAGAGGTGGGGGGGGACAGGGGGCGAATTCACCCCTCCACTTT
TRBV5-6	NA	many	TRBJ1-6	CASSLGPLHF	TGTGCCAGCAGCTTGGGCCCCCTCCACTTT